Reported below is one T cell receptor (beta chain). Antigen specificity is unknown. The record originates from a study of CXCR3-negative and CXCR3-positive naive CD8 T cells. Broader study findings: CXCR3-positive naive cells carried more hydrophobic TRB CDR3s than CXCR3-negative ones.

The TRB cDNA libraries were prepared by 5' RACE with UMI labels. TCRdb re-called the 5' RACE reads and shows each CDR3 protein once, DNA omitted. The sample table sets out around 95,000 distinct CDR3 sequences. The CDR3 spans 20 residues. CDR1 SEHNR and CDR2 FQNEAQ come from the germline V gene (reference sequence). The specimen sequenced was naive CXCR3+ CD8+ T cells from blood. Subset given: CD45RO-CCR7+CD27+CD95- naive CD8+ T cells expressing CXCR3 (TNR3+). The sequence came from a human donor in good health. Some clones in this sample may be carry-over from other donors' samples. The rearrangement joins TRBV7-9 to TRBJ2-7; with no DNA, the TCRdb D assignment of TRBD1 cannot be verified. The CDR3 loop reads CASSSQPGTGFGGVSYEQYF.